This T cell receptor beta chain was found in a study of blood T cell repertoires in COVID-19. The germline CDR1 and CDR2 sequences are SGHNT and YENEEA. This CDR3 is 15 amino acids long. The J segment lost 4 bases and the V segment lost 5 bases, leaving 7 bases of the junction unmatched. This clone has a handful of counts. In the authors' workflow: How many nucleated cells were present was estimated from reference gene primer amplification. The protocol was immunoSEQ multiplex PCR, while the TCRdb copy is restricted to in-frame clones and leaves out a portion. The D gene and trimming were derived from the DNA, and the V and J assignments and clone size from that table. The data contain approximately 100,000 clones, 70% to 85% of them seen just once; the ten biggest clones take up 15% to 20%.

The source of this sequence is a woman aged 55 to 70 with acute or convalescent COVID-19. The gene calls are TRBV11-3 and TRBJ1-5; 8 bases agree with TRBD1. The sample taken for sequencing was peripheral blood. CDR3 nucleotide sequence: TGTGCCAGCAGCCTCACAGGGGGAATAAATCAGCCCCAGCATTTT. Protein product: CASSLTGGINQPQHF.